This T cell receptor (beta chain) comes out of a study of cytomegalovirus exposure and HLA in healthy donors. It was with 60 Vbeta and 13 Jbeta primers that the PCR ran. Data came from immunoSEQ multiplex PCR; TCRdb stores just in-frame clones and leaves some out. This table has 60,000 to 90,000 clones, roughly two thirds appearing once. The V and J ends lost 0 bases and 4 bases respectively, with 10 bases between them. The CDR3 is made up of 14 amino acids. Germline CDR1 is SGHRS and CDR2 is YFSETQ. This clone was seen a handful of times. The sample contains more than one DNA sequence encoding this CDR3.

The clonotype originates from a man aged 35 to 55 in good health and CMV-seropositive. The sample consisted of PBMCs. This chain links TRBV5-1 with TRBJ1-1; D is undetermined. CDR3 sequence reads: CASSLDSPGTEAFF. The CDR3 DNA reads TGCGCCAGCAGCTTGGATTCCCCGGGCACTGAAGCTTTCTTT.